The 12 T cell receptor beta chains in this list originate from one sample, sequenced in a study of identical twins. TCRdb ran MiXCR on the 5' RACE reads and lists one entry per CDR3 protein. The sample holds hundreds of thousands of distinct CDR3 sequences, roughly 8% seen once. In addition, the sample was reused for a study of yellow fever vaccine responses in identical twins.

The source material was PBMCs. All receptors derive from a young woman in good health.

This clonotype turned up a few times. This chain joins TRBV7-3 and TRBJ2-7; maybe TRBD1 (7 bases). Germline CDR1 reads SGHTA; CDR2 reads FQGTGA. The length of the CDR3 is 15 residues. V was clipped by 1 base and J by 6 bases, with 16 bases between them. The CDR3 loop reads CASSLRPGGISEQYF. For the CDR3, the DNA is TGTGCCAGCAGCTTAAGGCCAGGGGGGATTTCCGAGCAGTACTTC.

The genes are TRBV6-5 and TRBJ1-5, with D maybe TRBD1 (6 bases). The CDR3 runs to 14 residues. The V and J ends lost 3 bases and 6 bases respectively, with 12 bases between them. Germline-derived CDR1 and CDR2 are MNHEY and SVGAGI. CDR3 sequence: CASSYAGAGQPQHF. CDR3 DNA sequence: TGTGCCAGCAGTTATGCAGGGGCAGGTCAGCCCCAGCATTTT.

This chain connects TRBV24-1 to TRBJ1-5, with 9 positions matching TRBD1. Germline lookup yields CDR1 KGHDR and CDR2 SFDVKD. CDR3 size: 16 residues. V trimming: 3 bases; J trimming: 3 bases; junction bases outside the gene matches: 5. The CDR3 nucleotides read TGTGCCACCAGTGATGGAGGGACAGGGTACAATCAGCCCCAGCATTTT. As protein: CATSDGGTGYNQPQHF.

V and J are TRBV6-2 or TRBV6-3 and TRBJ2-3; D is unclear. V dropped 8 bases and J dropped 2 bases, with 8 bases sitting between them. CDR1 and CDR2 from the germline V gene are MNHEY and SVGEGT. The CDR3 has 12 amino acids. CDR3: CASGRVTDTQYF. The CDR3 DNA reads TGTGCCAGCGGCAGAGTCACAGATACGCAGTATTTT.

This clonotype was seen a few times. This chain uses TRBV3-1 with TRBJ2-7; either TRBD1 or TRBD2 may fit D (5 bases each). Per germline, CDR1 LGHDT and CDR2 YNNKEL (reference sequence). V dropped 3 bases and J dropped 2 bases, with 20 bases sitting between them. CDR3 length equals 17 residues. CDR3 sequence reads: CASSHIFPGRPTYEQYF. Written as DNA, the CDR3 is TGTGCCAGCAGCCACATATTTCCGGGACGTCCGACCTACGAGCAGTACTTC.

The V gene is TRBV10-3, the J gene TRBJ2-5; D tentatively reads TRBD1 or TRBD2 (5 bases each). Trimming took 2 bases from V and 2 from J, leaving 15 bases between them. In germline, CDR1 is ENHRY, CDR2 SYGVKD. The CDR3 is 16 residues long. The CDR3 region has the DNA TGTGCCATCAGTGAGGGCCTGGGTGGGGGACAAGAGACCCAGTACTTC. Translating gives CAISEGLGGGQETQYF.

In its sample, this clonotype was seen many times. The chain joins TRBV7-8 to TRBJ2-7; 9 bases match TRBD2. CDR3 size: 14 residues. Per the germline V gene, CDR1 is SGHVS and CDR2 is FQNEAQ. V gave up 3 bases and J gave up 6 bases; unmatched junction bases: 6. The CDR3 protein is CASSLASGNFEQYF. DNA of the CDR3: TGTGCCAGCAGCTTGGCTAGCGGGAATTTCGAGCAGTACTTC.

V and J are TRBV6-2 or TRBV6-3 and TRBJ2-1; D is perhaps TRBD1 or TRBD2 (5 bases each). The CDR3 is 19 amino acids. Per the germline V gene, CDR1 is MNHEY and CDR2 is SVGEGT. V was cut by 4 bases and J by 0 bases, with 22 bases left in between. CDR3 sequence reads: CASSFPLETAGSSYNEQFF. In DNA form, the CDR3 reads TGTGCCAGCAGTTTCCCGTTGGAAACAGCAGGGAGCTCCTACAATGAGCAGTTCTTC.

The rearrangement links TRBV20-1 to TRBJ2-5; no definite D call. With 3 bases removed from V and 2 bases from J, the gap between germline ends came to 19 bases. Germline CDR1 reads DFQATT; CDR2 reads SNEGSKA (reference sequence). The CDR3 covers 16 residues. This CDR3 reads CSASSAAANSQETQYF. In DNA, the CDR3 is TGCAGTGCTAGTTCTGCCGCGGCTAATTCACAAGAGACCCAGTACTTC.

The rearrangement joins TRBV20-1 to TRBJ2-1, with D perhaps being TRBD1 or TRBD2 (5 bases each). There are 16 residues in the CDR3. With 0 bases removed from V and 0 bases from J, the gap between germline ends came to 12 bases. Per the germline V gene, CDR1 is DFQATT and CDR2 is SNEGSKA (reference sequence). The CDR3 here is CSARDWGSASYNEQFF. CDR3 bases: TGCAGTGCTAGAGATTGGGGGAGTGCCTCCTACAATGAGCAGTTCTTC.

This clonotype was picked up a small number of times. The chain uses TRBV15 and TRBJ2-5; a possible D gene is TRBD1 (6 bases). Deletions cut 0 bases from V and 5 bases from J, with 10 bases between. CDR3 length equals 14 residues. Germline-derived CDR1 and CDR2 are LNHNV and YYDKDF (reference sequence). The CDR3 here is CATSRERQVETQYF. The CDR3 DNA sequence: TGTGCCACCAGCAGAGAGCGACAGGTGGAGACCCAGTACTTC.

Ten or more counts support this clonotype. V and J are TRBV18 and TRBJ2-1; D perhaps matches TRBD2 (6 bases). The V gene's germline CDR1 is KGHSH and CDR2 LQKENI. With 3 bases removed from V and 9 bases from J, the gap between germline ends came to 9 bases. The CDR3 sequence is 12 residues long. CDR3 in amino acids: CASSPPRGEQFF. In nucleotides, the CDR3 is TGTGCCAGCTCACCCCCGCGGGGTGAGCAGTTCTTC.